Below are 23 T cell receptor beta chains sequenced from a single sample in a study of T-cell reconstitution after alpha-beta-depleted transplantation in children. A library of TCRbeta sequences, prepared with unique molecular identifiers, was generated. MiXCR was run by TCRdb on the PCR reads, yielding one entry per CDR3 protein. The top ten hold roughly 6.2% of the sample, which has about 230,000 distinct CDR3 sequences, roughly a tenth seen once. Material: PBMCs from the stem cell graft donor, obtained from the stem cell graft. Receptors were obtained from a human donor who donated a stem cell graft to a child with acute lymphoblastic leukemia.

Ten or more counts support this clonotype. The CDR3 sequence is CASSFPPPGTGGIGYEQYF. CDR3 coding DNA: TGTGCCAGCAGTTTTCCCCCTCCTGGGACAGGGGGCATCGGCTACGAGCAGTACTTC. The chain recombines TRBV28 with TRBJ2-7; 12 bases line up with TRBD1. Trimming took 3 bases from V and 3 from J; bases not matched to a gene: 15. Germline values: CDR1 MDHEN, CDR2 SYDVKM. The CDR3 is 19 amino acids.

A few counts support this clonotype. V gene TRBV27 combines with J gene TRBJ1-1; no reliable D call. Germline loops: CDR1 MNHEY, CDR2 SMNVEV (reference sequence). Deletions cut 6 bases from V and 6 bases from J, with 14 bases between. The CDR3 length is 13 residues. The DNA of the CDR3 is TGTGCCAGCAGGGGTCGGGCTTACGCTGAAGCTTTCTTT. Translation gives CASRGRAYAEAFF.

This clonotype was counted a few times. CDR3 sequence reads: CASSLGSQFNTGELFF. The CDR3 DNA reads as TGTGCCAGCAGCTTAGGGTCTCAATTCAACACCGGGGAGCTGTTTTTT. The chain couples TRBV7-9 to TRBJ2-2; D uncertain. This CDR3 is built from 16 residues. Trimming took 1 base from V and 2 from J, leaving 11 bases between them. Per the germline V gene, CDR1 is SEHNR and CDR2 is FQNEAQ (reference sequence). The full variable domain, rest sourced from reference TRBV7-9 and TRBJ2-2, is DTGVSQNPRHKITKRGQNVTFRCDPISEHNRLYWYRQTLGQGPEFLTYFQNEAQLEKSRLLSDRFSAERPKGSFSTLEIQRTEQGDSAMYLCASSLGSQFNTGELFFGEGSRLTVL.

The chain joins TRBV4-3 to TRBJ2-1; 7 positions match TRBD1. The CDR3 loop spans 16 amino acids. Germline CDR1 LGHNA, CDR2 YSLEER. The junction had 8 bases not matched to a gene; V was cut back by 0 bases and J by 6 bases. The CDR3 protein is CASSQEGPSGGNEQFF. CDR3 bases: TGCGCCAGCAGCCAAGAGGGCCCCTCAGGGGGCAATGAGCAGTTCTTC.

This clonotype has a handful of counts. The chain joins TRBV28 to TRBJ2-1, with D possibly matching TRBD1 (6 bases). Germline V gene data show CDR1 as MDHEN and CDR2 as SYDVKM. The V and J ends lost 9 bases and 7 bases respectively, with 10 bases between them. The CDR3 runs to 11 residues. CDR3 DNA sequence: TGTGCCAGTCCTCAGGGGAATGAGCAGTTCTTC. It translates to CASPQGNEQFF.

In regard to this clonotype: Since a much larger clone is just one base distant, this may be a read error. This rearrangement joins TRBV12-3 or TRBV12-4 to TRBJ2-6, with 8 positions matching TRBD2. Germline trimming cut 4 bases from V and 6 bases from J; bases unmatched to any gene: 8. The CDR3 runs 16 residues. The DNA of the CDR3 is TGTGCCAGCAGTTCGTTAGCGGGGACTGCGGCCAACGTCCTGACTTTC. This sequence encodes CASSSLAGTAANVLTF.

The V gene is TRBV6-6, the J gene TRBJ1-1; 7 bases are shared with TRBD1. The CDR3 is 14 residues long. V was pared by 6 bases and J by 4 bases, with 8 bases of the junction left unmatched. The germline V gene encodes CDR1 MNHNY and CDR2 SVGAGI (reference sequence). The CDR3 region is CASSPDRVRTEAFF. The DNA of the CDR3 is TGTGCCAGCAGCCCAGACAGGGTTCGCACTGAAGCTTTCTTT.

The gene calls are TRBV6-5 and TRBJ1-1; 9 nucleotides match TRBD1. The CDR3 loop spans 18 amino acids. J was trimmed by 10 bases and V by 4 bases; bases with no gene match: 22. Looked up from germline, CDR1 is MNHEY and CDR2 is SVGAGI. CDR3 amino acids: CASSSRYRDRESGLSAFF. CDR3 bases: TGTGCCAGCAGTTCGCGTTACCGGGACAGGGAATCCGGCCTGTCAGCTTTCTTT.

This clonotype was counted many times. This rearrangement joins TRBV20-1 to TRBJ2-1; TRBD1 matches 7 bases. Germline V gene lookup returns CDR1 DFQATT and CDR2 SNEGSKA (reference sequence). V trimming: 0 bases; J trimming: 3 bases; junction bases outside the gene matches: 5. The CDR3 is 15 amino acids. CDR3 protein: CSARDRAGGYNEQFF. The DNA of the CDR3 is TGCAGTGCTAGAGATCGGGCAGGGGGCTACAATGAGCAGTTCTTC.

This clonotype was picked up a small number of times. The chain couples TRBV4-3 to TRBJ2-1; D is undetermined. Between the trimmed V and J ends, which lost 0 bases and 10 bases, there was a span of 16 bases. Germline V gene sequence: CDR1 LGHNA, CDR2 YSLEER. The CDR3 extends over 15 amino acids. The CDR3 DNA sequence: TGCGCCAGCAGCCAAGAAGTTGCCCAACAATACGAGCAGTTCTTC. This gives the protein CASSQEVAQQYEQFF.

This chain connects TRBV7-9 to TRBJ2-7; possibly TRBD1 for D (5 bases). Trimming shortened V by 0 bases and J by 4 bases, and 16 bases separated the two germline ends. Germline V gene lookup returns CDR1 SEHNR and CDR2 FQNEAQ (reference sequence). This CDR3 has 16 residues. CDR3 sequence: CASSLAHITGDYEQYF. The CDR3 coding sequence is TGTGCCAGCAGCTTAGCGCATATAACAGGTGATTACGAGCAGTACTTC.

The chain has TRBV7-9 and TRBJ2-1, with 7 bases that match TRBD1. The length of the CDR3 is 17 residues. Germline V gene sequence: CDR1 SEHNR, CDR2 FQNEAQ (reference sequence). The V segment lost 2 bases and the J segment 8 bases; nucleotides outside the gene matches: 15. CDR3 in DNA: TGTGCCAGCAGCTTATCACATGGTGGGATCAGGGGGTATGAGCAGTTCTTC. Translated: CASSLSHGGIRGYEQFF.

This chain joins TRBV2 and TRBJ2-7; D is possibly TRBD2 (6 bases). Germline V gives CDR1 SNHLY, CDR2 FYNNEI. The CDR3 contains 16 residues. V was clipped by 3 bases and J by 4 bases, with 19 bases between them. CDR3 residues: CASSDYSDPGGYEQYF. Written as DNA, the CDR3 is TGTGCCAGCAGTGACTATAGTGACCCCGGAGGGTACGAGCAGTACTTC.

This clonotype occurred many times. The V and J genes are TRBV7-2 and TRBJ1-6, with D hard to call. The CDR3 consists of 14 residues. The germline V and J ends were trimmed by 1 base and 9 bases, with 10 bases remaining between them. CDR1 is SGHTA, CDR2 FQGNSA, per germline. DNA of the CDR3: TGTGCCAGCAGCTTAGAAGGACGAGCTTCACCCCTCCACTTT. Its translation: CASSLEGRASPLHF.

This clonotype was counted only a few times. This chain links TRBV20-1 with TRBJ1-2; D is possibly TRBD1 (6 bases). The CDR3 runs 11 residues. Germline lookup yields CDR1 DFQATT and CDR2 SNEGSKA (reference sequence). Trimming cost V 8 bases and J 3 bases, with 10 bases left between them. CDR3 sequence: CSLRGDYGYTF. Written as DNA, the CDR3 is TGCAGTCTCAGGGGTGACTATGGCTACACCTTC.

This clonotype showed up just a few times. The V call is TRBV12-3 or TRBV12-4, the J call TRBJ1-2; no reliable D call. With 6 bases removed from V and 3 bases from J, the gap between germline ends came to 17 bases. CDR3 length: 15 residues. For the CDR3, the DNA is TGTGCCAGCAGCACCGGATTCCAGGCTTACTATGGCTACACCTTC. It is translated as CASSTGFQAYYGYTF.

This clonotype was recorded many times. The V gene is TRBV12-3 or TRBV12-4, the J gene TRBJ2-3; D is possibly TRBD1 or TRBD2 (5 bases each). The V end was cut by 7 bases, the J end by 1 base, with 12 bases between. This CDR3 has 14 residues. The CDR3 loop reads CASTPGLGTDTQYF. DNA for the CDR3: TGTGCCAGCACCCCGGGGCTAGGCACAGATACGCAGTATTTT.

The DNA of the CDR3 is TGTGCCAGCAGTTCCCCCAATCAGCCCCAGCATTTT. Its translation is CASSSPNQPQHF. This sequence joins TRBV28 and TRBJ1-5; D is undetermined. Germline V gene sequence: CDR1 MDHEN, CDR2 SYDVKM. V lost 4 bases to trimming and J lost 3 bases, with 4 bases between them. The CDR3 contains 12 residues.

This clonotype was detected many times. The chain employs TRBV5-1 and TRBJ1-1; D is undetermined. Trimming pared 0 bases from V and 4 bases from J, leaving 19 bases between. From germline, CDR1 is SGHRS and CDR2 YFSETQ. This CDR3 is built from 17 residues. The DNA for the CDR3 is TGCGCCAGCAGCTTGGCCCTGGCGGGCCCTACCGGCACTGAAGCTTTCTTT. Its translation: CASSLALAGPTGTEAFF.

This chain joins TRBV29-1 and TRBJ1-2; D possibly corresponds to TRBD1 (5 bases). V lost 2 bases and J 3 bases, leaving 13 bases between the germline ends. Germline CDR1 is SQVTM and CDR2 is ANQGSEA. The CDR3 runs to 14 residues. CDR3 region: CSVERARGDYGYTF. The CDR3 DNA sequence: TGCAGCGTTGAACGTGCGAGGGGAGACTATGGCTACACCTTC. Full variable domain (remainder filled in from reference TRBV29-1 and TRBJ1-2): SAVISQKPSRDICQRGTSLTIQCQVDSQVTMMFWYRQQPGQSLTLIATANQGSEATYESGFVIDKFPISRPNLTFSTLTVSNMSPEDSSIYLCSVERARGDYGYTFGSGTRLTVV.

The sample holds a few counts of this clonotype. The chain couples TRBV20-1 to TRBJ2-7; D is undetermined. Germline V gene data show CDR1 as DFQATT and CDR2 as SNEGSKA (reference sequence). Trimming shortened V by 3 bases and J by 2 bases, and 8 bases separated the two germline ends. This CDR3 comprises 12 residues. CDR3 region: CSARGQAYEQYF. The CDR3, as DNA: TGCAGTGCTAGGGGTCAGGCCTACGAGCAGTACTTC.

This clonotype was counted only a few times. This sequence joins TRBV20-1 and TRBJ2-7; 8 nucleotides align to TRBD1. Germline CDR1 reads DFQATT; CDR2 reads SNEGSKA (reference sequence). V dropped 5 bases and J dropped 4; count of bases not matched to a gene: 7. The CDR3 is 13 residues long. CDR3 sequence reads: CSAVQGARYEQYF. CDR3 nucleotide sequence: TGCAGTGCTGTGCAGGGGGCGCGTTACGAGCAGTACTTC.

This clonotype came up many times. The V call is TRBV6-2 or TRBV6-3, the J call TRBJ2-5, with 10 bases that match TRBD2. Per germline, CDR1 MNHEY and CDR2 SVGEGT. This CDR3 has 15 residues. Unmatched junction bases numbered 6, after V lost 6 bases and J lost 2 bases. The chain's CDR3 is CASSPRTSGQETQYF. CDR3 nucleotides: TGTGCCAGCAGCCCTAGGACTAGCGGACAAGAGACCCAGTACTTC.